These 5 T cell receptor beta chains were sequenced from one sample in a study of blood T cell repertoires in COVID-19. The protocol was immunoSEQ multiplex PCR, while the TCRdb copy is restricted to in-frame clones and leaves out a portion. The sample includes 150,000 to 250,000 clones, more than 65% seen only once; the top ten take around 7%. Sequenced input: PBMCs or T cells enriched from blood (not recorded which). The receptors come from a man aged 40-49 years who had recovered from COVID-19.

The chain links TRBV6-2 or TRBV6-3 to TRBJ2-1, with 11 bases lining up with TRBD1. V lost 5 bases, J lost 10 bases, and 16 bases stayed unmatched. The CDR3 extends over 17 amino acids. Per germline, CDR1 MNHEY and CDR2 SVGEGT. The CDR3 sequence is CASSNRPGQGGGREQFF. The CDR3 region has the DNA TGTGCCAGCAGTAACAGGCCGGGACAGGGGGGCGGGAGGGAGCAGTTCTTC.

CDR3 loop: CASSQADNQPQHF. Written as DNA, the CDR3 is TGTGCCAGCAGCCAGGCGGACAATCAGCCCCAGCATTTT. The chain couples TRBV3-1 (or the pseudogene TRBV3-2) to TRBJ1-5; D not resolved. The CDR3 has 13 amino acids. Germline V lookup: CDR1 LGHDT, CDR2 YNNKEL (reference sequence). The V gene lost 3 bases and the J gene lost 3 bases, with 6 bases spanning the gap.

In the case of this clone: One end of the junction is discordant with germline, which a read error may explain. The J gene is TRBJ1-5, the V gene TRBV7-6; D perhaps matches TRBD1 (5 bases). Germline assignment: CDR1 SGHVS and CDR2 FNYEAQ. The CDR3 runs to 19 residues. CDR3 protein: CASSLYPLGRQFLNQLQHF. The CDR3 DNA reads TGTGCCAGCAGCTTATATCCCCTGGGGCGACAGTTCCTAAATCAGCTCCAGCATTTT.

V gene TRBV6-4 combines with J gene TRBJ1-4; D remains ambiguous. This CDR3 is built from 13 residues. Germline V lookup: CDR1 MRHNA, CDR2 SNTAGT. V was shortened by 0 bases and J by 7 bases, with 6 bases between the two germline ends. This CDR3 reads CASSDSAGEKLFF. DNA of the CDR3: TGTGCCAGCAGTGACTCCGCGGGTGAAAAACTGTTTTTT.

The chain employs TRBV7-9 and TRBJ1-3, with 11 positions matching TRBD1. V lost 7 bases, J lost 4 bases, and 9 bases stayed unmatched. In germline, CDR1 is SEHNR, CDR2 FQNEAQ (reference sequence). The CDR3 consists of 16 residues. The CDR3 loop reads CASNPGQGVKGNTIYF. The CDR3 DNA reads TGTGCCAGCAACCCGGGACAGGGGGTCAAAGGAAACACCATATATTTT.